This record covers a single T cell receptor (beta chain). Its antigen is undetermined. Heparinised blood was drawn once per donor, averaging approximately 100 mL. It was via CD45RO/CCR7/CD25/CD127/CD95/CD27 that CD4+ naive, central memory, regulatory and stem cell-like memory cells were sorted. This entry belongs to a study of beta chain features in type 1 diabetes. General study points: Within the patient group, naive, central memory and Treg TCRB repertoires appeared more similar to each other than within healthy donors. Patients with Type 1 diabetes showed moderately but significantly shorter TCRB CDR3s in all four CD4+ subsets.

Germline CDR1 MDHEN, CDR2 SYDVKM. The CDR3 consists of 14 residues. V lost 0 bases to trimming and J lost 7 bases, with 10 bases between them. Isolated RNA was reverse transcribed in full, so expressed TCRB transcripts were sequenced. Only in-frame clones appear in the TCRdb table, and some are missing; sequencing was by immunoSEQ multiplex PCR. The table includes 200,000 to 300,000 clones, around 21% detected once. This TCR was recovered from a middle-aged woman with type 1 diabetes. Sequencing was carried out using naive CD4+ T cells from blood. The gene calls are TRBV28 and TRBJ1-5; D remains ambiguous. The CDR3 region is CASSLWASGQPQHF. CDR3 DNA sequence: TGTGCCAGCAGTTTATGGGCGTCGGGACAGCCCCAGCATTTT. Filled out from reference TRBV28 and TRBJ1-5, the complete variable domain reads DVKVTQSSRYLVKRTGEKVFLECVQDMDHENMFWYRQDPGLGLRLIYFSYDVKMKEKGDIPEGYSVSREKKERFSLILESASTNQTSMYLCASSLWASGQPQHFGDGTRLSIL.